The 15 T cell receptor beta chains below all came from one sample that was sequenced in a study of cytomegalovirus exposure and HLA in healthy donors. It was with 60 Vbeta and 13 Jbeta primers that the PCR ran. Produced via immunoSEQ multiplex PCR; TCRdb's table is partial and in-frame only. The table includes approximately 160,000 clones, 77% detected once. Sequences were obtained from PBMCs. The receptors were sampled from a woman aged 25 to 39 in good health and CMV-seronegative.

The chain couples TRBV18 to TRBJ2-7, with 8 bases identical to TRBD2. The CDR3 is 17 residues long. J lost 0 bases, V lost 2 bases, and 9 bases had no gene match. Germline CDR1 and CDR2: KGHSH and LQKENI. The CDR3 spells CASSPYAGGGTSYEQYF. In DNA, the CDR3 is TGTGCCAGCTCACCATATGCTGGCGGGGGGACCTCCTACGAGCAGTACTTC.

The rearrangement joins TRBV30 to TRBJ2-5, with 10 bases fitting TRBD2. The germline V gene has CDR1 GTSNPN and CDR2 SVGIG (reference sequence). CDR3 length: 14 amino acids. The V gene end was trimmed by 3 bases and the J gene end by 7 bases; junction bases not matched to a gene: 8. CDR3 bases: TGTGCCTGGAGGCTAGCGGGGGCCGGGGGGACCCAGTACTTC. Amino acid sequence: CAWRLAGAGGTQYF.

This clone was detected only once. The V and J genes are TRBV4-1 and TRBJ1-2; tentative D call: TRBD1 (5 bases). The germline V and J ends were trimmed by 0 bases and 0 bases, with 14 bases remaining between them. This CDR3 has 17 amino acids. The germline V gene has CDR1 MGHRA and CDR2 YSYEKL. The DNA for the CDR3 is TGCGCCAGCAGCCAAGATTATGGGGCCATAGCTAACTATGGCTACACCTTC. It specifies CASSQDYGAIANYGYTF.

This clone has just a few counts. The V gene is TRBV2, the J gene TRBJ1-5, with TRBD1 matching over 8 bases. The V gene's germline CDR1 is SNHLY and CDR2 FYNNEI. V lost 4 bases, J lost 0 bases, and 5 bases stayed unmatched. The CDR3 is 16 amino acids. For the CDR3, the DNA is TGTGCCAGCAGTGTGACAGGGGCATATAGCAATCAGCCCCAGCATTTT. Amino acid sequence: CASSVTGAYSNQPQHF. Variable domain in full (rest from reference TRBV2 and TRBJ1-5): EPEVTQTPSHQVTQMGQEVILRCVPISNHLYFYWYRQILGQKVEFLVSFYNNEISEKSEIFDDQFSVERPDGSNFTLKIRSTKLEDSAMYFCASSVTGAYSNQPQHFGDGTRLSIL.

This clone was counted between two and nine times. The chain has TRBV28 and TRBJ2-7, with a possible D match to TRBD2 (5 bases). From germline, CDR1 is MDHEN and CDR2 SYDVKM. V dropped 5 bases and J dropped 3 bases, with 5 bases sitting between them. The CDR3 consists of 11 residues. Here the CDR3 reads CASSRDYEQYF. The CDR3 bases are TGTGCCAGCAGTCGGGACTACGAGCAGTACTTC.

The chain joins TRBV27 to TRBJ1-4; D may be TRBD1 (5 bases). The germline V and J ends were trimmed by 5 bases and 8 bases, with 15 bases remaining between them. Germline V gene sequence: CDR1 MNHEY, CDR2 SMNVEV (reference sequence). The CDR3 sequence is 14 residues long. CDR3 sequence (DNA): TGTGCCAGCAGTGCGAGGCAGGGAGGGGAAAAACTGTTTTTT. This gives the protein CASSARQGGEKLFF.

The CDR3 region is CASSTYEWTEAFF. For the CDR3, the DNA is TGTGCCAGCAGCACCTATGAATGGACTGAAGCTTTCTTT. V is TRBV7-3 and J is TRBJ1-1; no firm D call. Per germline, CDR1 SGHTA and CDR2 FQGTGA. The V end lost 5 bases, the J end lost 5 bases, and 12 bases lay between the germline ends. The CDR3 consists of 13 residues.

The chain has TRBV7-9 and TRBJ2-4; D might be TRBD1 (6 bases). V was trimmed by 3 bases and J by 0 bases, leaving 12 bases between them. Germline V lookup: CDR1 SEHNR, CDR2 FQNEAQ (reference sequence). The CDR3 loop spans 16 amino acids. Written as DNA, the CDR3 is TGTGCCAGCAGCTTTCGACAGGACTTAGCCAAAAACATTCAGTACTTC. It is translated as CASSFRQDLAKNIQYF. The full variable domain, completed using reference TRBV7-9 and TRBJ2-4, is DTGVSQNPRHKITKRGQNVTFRCDPISEHNRLYWYRQTLGQGPEFLTYFQNEAQLEKSRLLSDRFSAERPKGSFSTLEIQRTEQGDSAMYLCASSFRQDLAKNIQYFGAGTRLSVL.

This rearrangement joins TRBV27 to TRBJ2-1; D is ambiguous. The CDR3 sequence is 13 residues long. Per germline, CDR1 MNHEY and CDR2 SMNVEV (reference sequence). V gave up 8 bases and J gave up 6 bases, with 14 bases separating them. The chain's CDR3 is CASAPRFFNEQFF. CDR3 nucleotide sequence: TGTGCCAGCGCGCCTCGGTTTTTCAATGAGCAGTTCTTC.

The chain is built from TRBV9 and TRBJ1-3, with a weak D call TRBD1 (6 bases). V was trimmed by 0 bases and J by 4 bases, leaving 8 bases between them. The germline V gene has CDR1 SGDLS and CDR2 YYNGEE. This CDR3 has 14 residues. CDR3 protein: CASSVGGLGNTIYF. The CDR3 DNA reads TGTGCCAGCAGCGTAGGGGGGCTCGGAAACACCATATATTTT.

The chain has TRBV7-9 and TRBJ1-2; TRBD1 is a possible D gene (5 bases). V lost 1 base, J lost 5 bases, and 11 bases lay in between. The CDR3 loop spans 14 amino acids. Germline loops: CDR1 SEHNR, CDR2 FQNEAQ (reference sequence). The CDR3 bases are TGTGCCAGCAGCTTAGGGGGCAGCCGATATGGCTACACCTTC. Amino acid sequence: CASSLGGSRYGYTF.

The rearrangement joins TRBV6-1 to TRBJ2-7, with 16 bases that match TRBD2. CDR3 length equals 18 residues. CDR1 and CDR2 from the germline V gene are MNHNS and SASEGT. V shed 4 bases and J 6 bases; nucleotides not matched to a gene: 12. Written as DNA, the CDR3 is TGTGCCAGCAGTGTCAAAGGACAGGGGACTAGCGGGAGGGGCGAGCAGTACTTC. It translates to CASSVKGQGTSGRGEQYF.

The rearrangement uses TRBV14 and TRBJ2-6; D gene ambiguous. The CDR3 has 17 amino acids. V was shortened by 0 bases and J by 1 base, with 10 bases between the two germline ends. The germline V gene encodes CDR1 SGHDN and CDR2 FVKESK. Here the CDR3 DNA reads TGTGCCAGCAGCCAAGAAGCCAGGCCGTCTGGGGCCAACGTCCTGACTTTC. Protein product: CASSQEARPSGANVLTF.

This chain's CDR3 is CAIRDTGGPYNEQFF. The CDR3 DNA sequence: TGTGCCATCAGGGACACAGGGGGCCCCTACAATGAGCAGTTCTTC. The chain is built from TRBV10-3 and TRBJ2-1; 9 bases are shared with TRBD1. The length of the CDR3 is 15 residues. In germline, CDR1 is ENHRY, CDR2 SYGVKD. V lost 6 bases and J lost 2; bases outside the gene matches: 5.

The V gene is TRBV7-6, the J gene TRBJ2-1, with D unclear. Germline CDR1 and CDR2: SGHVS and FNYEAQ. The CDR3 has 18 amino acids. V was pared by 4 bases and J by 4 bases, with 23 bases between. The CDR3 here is CASSSSRPDSVSYNEQFF. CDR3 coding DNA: TGTGCCAGCAGCTCCTCGAGACCCGACTCCGTTTCTTACAATGAGCAGTTCTTC.